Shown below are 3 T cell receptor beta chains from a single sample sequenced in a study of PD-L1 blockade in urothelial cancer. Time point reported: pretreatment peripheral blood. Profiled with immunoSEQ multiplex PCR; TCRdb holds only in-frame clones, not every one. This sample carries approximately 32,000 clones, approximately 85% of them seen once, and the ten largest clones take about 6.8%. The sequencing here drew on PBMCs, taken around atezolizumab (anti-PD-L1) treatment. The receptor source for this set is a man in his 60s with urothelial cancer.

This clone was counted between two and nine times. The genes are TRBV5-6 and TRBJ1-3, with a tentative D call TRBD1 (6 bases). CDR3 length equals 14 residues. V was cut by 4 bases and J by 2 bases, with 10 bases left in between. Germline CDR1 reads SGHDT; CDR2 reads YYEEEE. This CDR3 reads CASSQGFPGNTIYF. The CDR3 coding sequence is TGTGCCAGCAGCCAGGGGTTTCCTGGAAACACCATATATTTT.

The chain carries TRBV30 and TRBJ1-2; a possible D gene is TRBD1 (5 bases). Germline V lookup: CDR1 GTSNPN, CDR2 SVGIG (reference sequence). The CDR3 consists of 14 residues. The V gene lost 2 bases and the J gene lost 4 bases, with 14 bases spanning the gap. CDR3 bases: TGTGCCTGGAGTTGGATTGGGGCGGTCTATGGCTACACCTTC. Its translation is CAWSWIGAVYGYTF.

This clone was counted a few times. The CDR3 DNA is TGTGCCAGCAGTGACGTGGGGGCGGGTAATGAAAAACTGTTTTTT. Amino acid sequence: CASSDVGAGNEKLFF. The chain couples TRBV2 to TRBJ1-4, with D maybe TRBD1 (6 bases). Trimming pared 3 bases from V and 4 bases from J, leaving 12 bases between. The length of the CDR3 is 15 residues. CDR1 is SNHLY, CDR2 FYNNEI, per germline.